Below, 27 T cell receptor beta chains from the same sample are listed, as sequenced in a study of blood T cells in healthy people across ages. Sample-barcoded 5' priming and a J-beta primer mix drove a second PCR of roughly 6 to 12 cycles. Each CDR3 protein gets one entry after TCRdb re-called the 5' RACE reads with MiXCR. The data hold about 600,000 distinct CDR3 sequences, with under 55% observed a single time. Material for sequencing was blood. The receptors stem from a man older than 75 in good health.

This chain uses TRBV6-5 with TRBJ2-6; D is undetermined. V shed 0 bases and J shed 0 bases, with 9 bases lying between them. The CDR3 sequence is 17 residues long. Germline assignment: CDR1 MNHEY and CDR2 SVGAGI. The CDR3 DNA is TGTGCCAGCAGTTACTCGATCTCGCTCTCTGGGGCCAACGTCCTGACTTTC. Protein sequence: CASSYSISLSGANVLTF.

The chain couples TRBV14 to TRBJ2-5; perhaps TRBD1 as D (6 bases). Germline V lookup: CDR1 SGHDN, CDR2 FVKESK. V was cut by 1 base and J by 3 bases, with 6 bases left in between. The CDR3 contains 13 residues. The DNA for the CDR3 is TGTGCCAGCAGCCAAGGACAGGAAGAGACCCAGTACTTC. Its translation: CASSQGQEETQYF.

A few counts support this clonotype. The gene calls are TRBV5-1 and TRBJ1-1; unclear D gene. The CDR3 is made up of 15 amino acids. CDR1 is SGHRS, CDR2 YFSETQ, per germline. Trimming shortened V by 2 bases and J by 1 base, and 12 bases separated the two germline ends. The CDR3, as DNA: TGCGCCAGCAGCTTCGAGACGGGAGGGAACACTGAAGCTTTCTTT. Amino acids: CASSFETGGNTEAFF.

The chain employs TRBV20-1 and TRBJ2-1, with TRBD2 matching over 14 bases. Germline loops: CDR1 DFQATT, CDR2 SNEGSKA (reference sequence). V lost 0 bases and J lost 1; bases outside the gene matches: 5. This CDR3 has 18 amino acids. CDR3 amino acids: CSARDRGLAGGSYNEQFF. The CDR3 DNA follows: TGCAGTGCTAGAGATCGTGGACTAGCGGGAGGTTCCTACAATGAGCAGTTCTTC.

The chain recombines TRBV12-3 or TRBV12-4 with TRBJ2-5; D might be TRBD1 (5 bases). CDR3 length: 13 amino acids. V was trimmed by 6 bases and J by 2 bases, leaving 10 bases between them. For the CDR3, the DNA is TGTGCCAGCAGCTACCGACAGCAAGAGACCCAGTACTTC. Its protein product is CASSYRQQETQYF.

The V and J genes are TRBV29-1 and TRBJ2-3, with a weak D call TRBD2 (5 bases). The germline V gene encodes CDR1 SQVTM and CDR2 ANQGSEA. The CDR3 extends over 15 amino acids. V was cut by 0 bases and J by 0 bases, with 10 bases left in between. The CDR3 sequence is CSVEDSRGSTDTQYF. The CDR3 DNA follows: TGCAGCGTTGAAGATTCCCGGGGTAGCACAGATACGCAGTATTTT.

The CDR3 nucleotides are TGCAGCGTTGAGCAGGGTCGATATTCAGATACGCAGTATTTT. This translates into CSVEQGRYSDTQYF. The V gene is TRBV29-1, the J gene TRBJ2-3, with D tentatively TRBD1 (5 bases). The length of the CDR3 is 14 residues. V lost 3 bases and J 4 bases, leaving 14 bases between the germline ends. Germline CDR1 SQVTM, CDR2 ANQGSEA.

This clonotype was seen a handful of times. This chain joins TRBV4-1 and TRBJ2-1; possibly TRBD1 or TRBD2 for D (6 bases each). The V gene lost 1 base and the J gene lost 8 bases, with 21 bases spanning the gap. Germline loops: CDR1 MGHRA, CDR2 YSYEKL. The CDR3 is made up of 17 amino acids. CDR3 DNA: TGCGCCAGCAGCCAAGCTCCTAGGGGGGCCAGCGGAGATGAGCAGTTCTTC. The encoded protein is CASSQAPRGASGDEQFF.

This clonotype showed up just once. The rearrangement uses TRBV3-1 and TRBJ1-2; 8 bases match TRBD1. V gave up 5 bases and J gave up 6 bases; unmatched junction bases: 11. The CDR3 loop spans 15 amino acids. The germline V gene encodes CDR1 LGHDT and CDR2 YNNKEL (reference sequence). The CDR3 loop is CASSSGTGSWDGYTF. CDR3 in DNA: TGTGCCAGCAGCTCCGGGACAGGTTCATGGGATGGCTACACCTTC.

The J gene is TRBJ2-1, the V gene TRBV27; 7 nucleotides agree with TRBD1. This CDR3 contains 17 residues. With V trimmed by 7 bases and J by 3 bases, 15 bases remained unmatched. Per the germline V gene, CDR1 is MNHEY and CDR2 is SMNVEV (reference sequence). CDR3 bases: TGTGCCAGCACCACGAAGGACAGGTTGGCGGGCTACAATGAGCAGTTCTTC. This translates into CASTTKDRLAGYNEQFF.

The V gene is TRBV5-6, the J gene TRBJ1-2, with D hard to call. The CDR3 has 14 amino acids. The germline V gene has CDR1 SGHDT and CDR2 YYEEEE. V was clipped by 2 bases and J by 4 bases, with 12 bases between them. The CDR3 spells CASSFPLDTYGYTF. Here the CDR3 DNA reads TGTGCCAGCAGCTTCCCCTTAGACACCTATGGCTACACCTTC.

The CDR3 protein is CASSLAAGVSYNEQYF. In DNA form, the CDR3 reads TGTGCCAGCAGCTTAGCGGCAGGGGTCTCCTACAATGAGCAGTACTTC. The chain uses TRBV7-2 and TRBJ2-1; D might be TRBD1 (6 bases). The better agreement between TRBJ2-7 and the DNA end casts doubt on the J call. Germline V gives CDR1 SGHTA, CDR2 FQGNSA. The CDR3 is made up of 16 amino acids.

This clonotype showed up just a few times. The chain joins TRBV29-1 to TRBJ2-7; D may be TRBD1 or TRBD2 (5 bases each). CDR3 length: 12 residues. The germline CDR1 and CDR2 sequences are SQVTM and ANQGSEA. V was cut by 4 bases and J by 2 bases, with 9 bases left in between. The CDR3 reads CSVVPGPYEQYF. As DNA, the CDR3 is TGCAGCGTTGTACCGGGGCCCTACGAGCAGTACTTC.

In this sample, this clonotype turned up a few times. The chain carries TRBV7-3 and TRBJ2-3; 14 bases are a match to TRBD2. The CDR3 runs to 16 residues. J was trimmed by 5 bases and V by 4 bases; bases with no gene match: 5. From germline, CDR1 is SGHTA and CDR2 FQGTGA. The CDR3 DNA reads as TGTGCCAGCAGCTACGGACTAGCGGGAGGCTTAGATACGCAGTATTTT. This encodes CASSYGLAGGLDTQYF.

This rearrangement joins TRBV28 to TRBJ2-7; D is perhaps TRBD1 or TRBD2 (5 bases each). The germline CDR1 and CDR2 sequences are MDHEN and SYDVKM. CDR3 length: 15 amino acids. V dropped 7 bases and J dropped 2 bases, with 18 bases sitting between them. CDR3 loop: CASTTALGRTYEQYF. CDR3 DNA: TGTGCCAGCACCACCGCCCTGGGACGCACCTACGAGCAGTACTTC.

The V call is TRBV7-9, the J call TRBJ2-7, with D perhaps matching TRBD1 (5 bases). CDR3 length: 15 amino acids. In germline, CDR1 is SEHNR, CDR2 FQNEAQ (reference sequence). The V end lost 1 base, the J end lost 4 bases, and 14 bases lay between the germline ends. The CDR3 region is CASSLEEQGRYEQYF. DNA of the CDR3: TGTGCCAGCAGCTTAGAGGAGCAGGGTCGGTACGAGCAGTACTTC.

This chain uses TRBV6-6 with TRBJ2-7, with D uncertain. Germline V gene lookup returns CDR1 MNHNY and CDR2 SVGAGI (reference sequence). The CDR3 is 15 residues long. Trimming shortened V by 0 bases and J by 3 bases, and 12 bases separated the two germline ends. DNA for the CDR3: TGTGCCAGCAGTTACTCGCGTCAGGTTTTCTACGAGCAGTACTTC. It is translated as CASSYSRQVFYEQYF.

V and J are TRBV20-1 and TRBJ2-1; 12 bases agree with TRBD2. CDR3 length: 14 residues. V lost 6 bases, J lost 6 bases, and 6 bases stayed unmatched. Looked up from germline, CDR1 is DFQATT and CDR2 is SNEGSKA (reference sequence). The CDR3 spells CSALTSGGPNEQFF. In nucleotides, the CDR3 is TGCAGTGCCCTAACTAGCGGGGGGCCCAATGAGCAGTTCTTC.

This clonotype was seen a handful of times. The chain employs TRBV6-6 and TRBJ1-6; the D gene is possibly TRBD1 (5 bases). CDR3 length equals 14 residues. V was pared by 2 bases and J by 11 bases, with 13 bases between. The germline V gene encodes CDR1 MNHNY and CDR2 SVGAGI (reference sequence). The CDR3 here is CASSYEQVGPPLHF. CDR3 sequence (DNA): TGTGCCAGCAGTTACGAACAGGTTGGGCCACCCCTCCACTTT.

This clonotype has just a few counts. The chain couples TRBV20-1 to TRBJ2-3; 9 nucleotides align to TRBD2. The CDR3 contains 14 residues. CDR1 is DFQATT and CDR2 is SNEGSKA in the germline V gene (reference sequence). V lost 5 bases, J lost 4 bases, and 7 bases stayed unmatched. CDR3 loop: CSARRGRASDTQYF. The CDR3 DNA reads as TGCAGTGCTCGTCGCGGGAGGGCCTCAGATACGCAGTATTTT.

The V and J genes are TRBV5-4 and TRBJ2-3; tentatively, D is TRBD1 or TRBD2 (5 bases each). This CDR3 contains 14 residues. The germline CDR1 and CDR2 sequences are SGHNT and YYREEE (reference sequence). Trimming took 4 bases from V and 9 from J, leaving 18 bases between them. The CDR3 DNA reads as TGTGCCAGCAGCACCGAAGTGGGGACGGAGACGCAGTATTTT. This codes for CASSTEVGTETQYF.

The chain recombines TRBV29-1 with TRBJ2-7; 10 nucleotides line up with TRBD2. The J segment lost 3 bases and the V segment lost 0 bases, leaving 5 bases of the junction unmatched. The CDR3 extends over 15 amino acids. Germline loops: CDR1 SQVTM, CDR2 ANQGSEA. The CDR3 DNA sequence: TGCAGCGTTGAAGATATGGCTAGCGGGAGCTACGAGCAGTACTTC. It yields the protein CSVEDMASGSYEQYF.

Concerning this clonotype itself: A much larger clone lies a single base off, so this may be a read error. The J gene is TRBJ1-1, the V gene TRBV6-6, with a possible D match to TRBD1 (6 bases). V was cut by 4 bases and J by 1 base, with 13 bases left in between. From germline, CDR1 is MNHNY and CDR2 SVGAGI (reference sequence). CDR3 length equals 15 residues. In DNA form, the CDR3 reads TGTGCCAGCAGTTTAGCCGGGACACCGAACACTGAAGCTTTCTTT. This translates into CASSLAGTPNTEAFF.

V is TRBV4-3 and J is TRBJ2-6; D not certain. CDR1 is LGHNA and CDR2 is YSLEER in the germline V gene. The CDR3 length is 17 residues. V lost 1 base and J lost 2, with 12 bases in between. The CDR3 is CASSQGLGQAGANVLTF. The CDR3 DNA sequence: TGCGCCAGCAGCCAAGGCCTAGGGCAGGCTGGGGCCAACGTCCTGACTTTC.

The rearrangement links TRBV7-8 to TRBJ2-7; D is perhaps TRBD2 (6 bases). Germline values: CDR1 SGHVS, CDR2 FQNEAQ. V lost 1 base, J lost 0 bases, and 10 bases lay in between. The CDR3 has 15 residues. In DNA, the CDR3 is TGTGCCAGCAGCTTAGGGGACTTCCGCTCCTACGAGCAGTACTTC. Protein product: CASSLGDFRSYEQYF.

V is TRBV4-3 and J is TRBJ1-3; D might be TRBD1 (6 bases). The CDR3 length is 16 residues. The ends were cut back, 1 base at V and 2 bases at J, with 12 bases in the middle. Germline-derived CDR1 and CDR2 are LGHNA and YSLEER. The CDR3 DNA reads TGCGCCAGCAGCCAAGTTATAGGGGGTACTGGAAACACCATATATTTT. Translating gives CASSQVIGGTGNTIYF.

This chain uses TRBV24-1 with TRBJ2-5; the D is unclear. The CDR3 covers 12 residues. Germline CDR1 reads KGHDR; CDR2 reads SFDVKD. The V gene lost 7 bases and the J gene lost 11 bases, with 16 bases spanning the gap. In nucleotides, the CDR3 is TGTGCCACCAGGGGGATATACAATGAGCAGTACTTC. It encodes CATRGIYNEQYF.